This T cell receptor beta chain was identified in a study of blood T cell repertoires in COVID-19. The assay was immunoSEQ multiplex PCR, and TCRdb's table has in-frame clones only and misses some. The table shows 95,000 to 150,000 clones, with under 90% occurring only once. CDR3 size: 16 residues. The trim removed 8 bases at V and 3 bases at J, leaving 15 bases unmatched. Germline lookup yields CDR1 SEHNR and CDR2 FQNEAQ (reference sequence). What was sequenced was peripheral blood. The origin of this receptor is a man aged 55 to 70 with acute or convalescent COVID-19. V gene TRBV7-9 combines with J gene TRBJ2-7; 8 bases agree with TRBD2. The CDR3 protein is CASGLSGTLMRYEQYF. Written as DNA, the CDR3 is TGTGCCAGCGGTCTTAGCGGGACACTGATGCGCTACGAGCAGTACTTC.